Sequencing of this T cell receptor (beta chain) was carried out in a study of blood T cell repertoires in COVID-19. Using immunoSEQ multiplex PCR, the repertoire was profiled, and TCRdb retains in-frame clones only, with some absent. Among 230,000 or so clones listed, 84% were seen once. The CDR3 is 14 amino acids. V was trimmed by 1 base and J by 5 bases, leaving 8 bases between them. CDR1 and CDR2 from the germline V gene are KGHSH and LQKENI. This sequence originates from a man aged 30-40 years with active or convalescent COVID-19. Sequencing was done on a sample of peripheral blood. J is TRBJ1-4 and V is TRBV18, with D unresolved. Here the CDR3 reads CASSPLAENEKLFF. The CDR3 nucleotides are TGTGCCAGCTCACCACTGGCGGAAAATGAAAAACTGTTTTTT.